This entry features one T cell receptor (beta chain) sequence. Its antigen is not known. This CDR3 region has 14 residues. V lost 3 bases, J lost 6 bases, and 2 bases stayed unmatched. Germline lookup yields CDR1 MNHEY and CDR2 SMNVEV (reference sequence). UMIs and a universal primer site were added when TCR cDNA was made by 5'RACE template switching. TCRdb fed the 5' RACE reads into MiXCR, producing one record per CDR3 protein. This sample carries 120,000 or so distinct CDR3 sequences, 8% to 10% of them seen once, and the ten largest clones take 40%. This sample stems from a study of T cells after yellow fever vaccination. Overall study: The authors prepared low-cell-number fractions using SMART-Seq v4 Ultra Low Input. Study observations and caveats: The study found a weaker secondary response that peaked faster, day 5 versus 15.

J is TRBJ1-5 and V is TRBV27; TRBD1 matches 10 bases. This TCR derives from a man younger than 35 who received the YFV17D yellow fever vaccine. The material was CD8+ T cells sorted from PBMCs, obtained on the day of the yellow fever booster vaccination. In nucleotides, the CDR3 is TGTGCCAGCAGTTTTGGACAGGGGGGTCAGCCCCAGCATTTT. It yields the protein CASSFGQGGQPQHF.